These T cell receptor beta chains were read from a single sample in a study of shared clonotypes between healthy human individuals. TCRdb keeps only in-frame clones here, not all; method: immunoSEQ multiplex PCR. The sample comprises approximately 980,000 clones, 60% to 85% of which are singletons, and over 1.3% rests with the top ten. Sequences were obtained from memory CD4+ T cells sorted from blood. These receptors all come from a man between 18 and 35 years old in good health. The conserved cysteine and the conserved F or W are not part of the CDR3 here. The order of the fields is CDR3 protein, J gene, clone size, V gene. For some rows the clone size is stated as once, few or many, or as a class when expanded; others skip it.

CDR3aa: ASSLRFPDTQY
j_gene: TRBJ2-3
abundance: .
v_gene: TRBV5-4

CDR3aa: ASSVPFRTTSQH
j_gene: TRBJ1-5
abundance: .
v_gene: TRBV19

CDR3aa: ASSRQFRETQY
j_gene: TRBJ2-5
abundance: .
v_gene: TRBV6-5

CDR3aa: ASSEPSTGNTDTQY
j_gene: TRBJ2-3
abundance: .
v_gene: TRBV10-2

CDR3aa: ASSQVPAFATNEKLF
j_gene: TRBJ1-4
abundance: .
v_gene: TRBV4-1

CDR3aa: ASSLGQGVAQPQH
j_gene: TRBJ1-5
abundance: once
v_gene: TRBV5-6

CDR3aa: ASSRRQKQPQH
j_gene: TRBJ1-5
abundance: many
v_gene: TRBV21-1

CDR3aa: ASSFGSYNEKLF
j_gene: TRBJ1-4
abundance: .
v_gene: TRBV5-6

CDR3aa: ASSLQPPLDSNQPQH
j_gene: TRBJ1-5
abundance: .
v_gene: TRBV7-2

CDR3aa: ASSLVFLNTEAF
j_gene: TRBJ1-1
abundance: .
v_gene: TRBV5-1

CDR3aa: ASSLVASGAGTQY
j_gene: TRBJ2-5
abundance: few
v_gene: TRBV5-1

CDR3aa: ASKHGSRNEQY
j_gene: TRBJ2-7
abundance: .
v_gene: TRBV7-9

CDR3aa: ASRRGGELF
j_gene: TRBJ1-4
abundance: .
v_gene: TRBV13

CDR3aa: ASSQQGNSYEQY
j_gene: TRBJ2-7
abundance: once
v_gene: TRBV5-4

CDR3aa: ASGDYNEQF
j_gene: TRBJ2-1
abundance: .
v_gene: TRBV10-1

CDR3aa: ASSLGRTPSVGATIY
j_gene: TRBJ1-3
abundance: .
v_gene: TRBV5-6

CDR3aa: ASSQQSLAGGPGADTQY
j_gene: TRBJ2-3
abundance: .
v_gene: TRBV5-1

CDR3aa: ASSLSWGQGFTGELF
j_gene: TRBJ2-2
abundance: .
v_gene: TRBV27

CDR3aa: ASSPPGHHYGYT
j_gene: TRBJ1-2
abundance: .
v_gene: TRBV12-1

CDR3aa: ASSLEGRGETQY
j_gene: TRBJ2-5
abundance: once
v_gene: TRBV5-1

CDR3aa: ASSLDPVNTEAF
j_gene: TRBJ1-1
abundance: few
v_gene: TRBV5-1

CDR3aa: ASRTGPTNEKLF
j_gene: TRBJ1-4
abundance: few
v_gene: TRBV5-1

CDR3aa: ASSLGTGGSYEQY
j_gene: TRBJ2-7
abundance: .
v_gene: TRBV7-3

CDR3aa: ASSVRGLTKETQY
j_gene: TRBJ2-5
abundance: .
v_gene: TRBV9

CDR3aa: ASSSSSGTYNEQF
j_gene: TRBJ2-1
abundance: .
v_gene: TRBV6-5

CDR3aa: ASSPQGQGNTIY
j_gene: TRBJ1-3
abundance: .
v_gene: TRBV18

CDR3aa: ASSPPGGGRTSNEQF
j_gene: TRBJ2-1
abundance: .
v_gene: TRBV18

CDR3aa: ASSSTANYGYT
j_gene: TRBJ1-2
abundance: .
v_gene: TRBV5-1

CDR3aa: ASSVGSEKSPLH
j_gene: TRBJ1-6
abundance: .
v_gene: TRBV9

CDR3aa: ASNIRGSPLH
j_gene: TRBJ1-6
abundance: .
v_gene: TRBV7-9

CDR3aa: ASSSGTGGTNEQF
j_gene: TRBJ2-1
abundance: .
v_gene: TRBV7-3

CDR3aa: ASSPAGNSYNSPLH
j_gene: TRBJ1-6
abundance: .
v_gene: TRBV7-8

CDR3aa: SAFRYEQY
j_gene: TRBJ2-7
abundance: .
v_gene: TRBV29-1

CDR3aa: ASSPPNGAGELF
j_gene: TRBJ2-2
abundance: .
v_gene: TRBV18

CDR3aa: ASSLAYGTNQPQH
j_gene: TRBJ1-5
abundance: once
v_gene: TRBV7-2

CDR3aa: ASSPSDRYEQY
j_gene: TRBJ2-7
abundance: once
v_gene: TRBV27

CDR3aa: ASSSDVGHRYEQY
j_gene: TRBJ2-7
abundance: .
v_gene: TRBV7-9

CDR3aa: ASSQVARAYEQY
j_gene: TRBJ2-7
abundance: .
v_gene: TRBV4-1

CDR3aa: ASSLGTGEVANIQY
j_gene: TRBJ2-4
abundance: .
v_gene: TRBV5-6